Below are 22 T cell receptor beta chains sequenced from a single sample in a study of blood T cell repertoires in COVID-19. Assay used: immunoSEQ multiplex PCR; TCRdb lists only in-frame clones, some missing. The repertoire holds around 280,000 clones, with nearly 90% as singletons. Sequencing used PBMCs or T cells enriched from blood (not recorded which). The receptors come from a woman in her late teens or twenties with acute COVID-19.

The rearrangement links TRBV10-2 to TRBJ1-5, with 10 positions matching TRBD1. Germline V gives CDR1 WSHSY, CDR2 SAAADI. The V and J ends lost 10 bases and 5 bases, in that order; junction bases with no gene match: 5. The CDR3 totals 13 residues. CDR3 DNA sequence: TGCGCCACCCGTGGGACAGGGGATCAGCCCCAGCATTTT. As protein: CATRGTGDQPQHF.

The chain couples TRBV18 to TRBJ2-1, with D possibly matching TRBD1 (6 bases). Germline CDR1 is KGHSH and CDR2 is LQKENI. Trimming left V 3 bases short and J 5 bases short, with 14 bases between. This CDR3 has 15 residues. CDR3 coding DNA: TGTGCCAGCTCACCCGAATGGACAGTCGACAATGAGCAGTTCTTC. Its translation: CASSPEWTVDNEQFF.

This clone has only a few counts. This chain connects TRBV27 to TRBJ2-6, with D possibly matching TRBD1 (6 bases). Per the germline V gene, CDR1 is MNHEY and CDR2 is SMNVEV (reference sequence). V dropped 7 bases and J dropped 0 bases, with 10 bases sitting between them. The CDR3 sequence is 15 residues long. For the CDR3, the DNA is TGTGCCAGCAAAGCAGGGGTCTCTGGGGCCAACGTCCTGACTTTC. Translated, it gives CASKAGVSGANVLTF.

V and J are TRBV20-1 and TRBJ2-1; D is undetermined. From germline, CDR1 is DFQATT and CDR2 SNEGSKA (reference sequence). V was shortened by 0 bases and J by 7 bases, with 4 bases between the two germline ends. The CDR3 has 11 residues. The CDR3 coding sequence is TGCAGTGCTAGAGATCGGAATGAGCAGTTCTTC. Translation gives CSARDRNEQFF.

This chain uses TRBV6-5 with TRBJ2-1; 14 bases match TRBD2. V was clipped by 5 bases and J by 6 bases; unmatched bases: 3. CDR1 and CDR2 (germline): MNHEY, SVGAGI. The CDR3 consists of 15 residues. The CDR3 protein is CASSPGTSGSNEQFF. DNA for the CDR3: TGTGCCAGCAGTCCCGGGACTAGCGGGAGCAATGAGCAGTTCTTC.

This clone was seen once. V and J are TRBV7-9 and TRBJ1-3; 8 bases are a match to TRBD1. Germline V gene lookup returns CDR1 SEHNR and CDR2 FQNEAQ (reference sequence). The V and J ends lost 5 bases and 2 bases, in that order; junction bases with no gene match: 8. The CDR3 covers 16 residues. CDR3 sequence: CASSAPGGRAGNTIYF. The CDR3 nucleotides are TGTGCCAGCAGCGCTCCAGGGGGCAGAGCTGGAAACACCATATATTTT.

The chain carries TRBV6-5 and TRBJ2-5, with D perhaps matching TRBD2 (5 bases). The CDR3 contains 15 residues. Between the trimmed V and J ends, which lost 0 bases and 4 bases, there was a span of 12 bases. Germline assignment: CDR1 MNHEY and CDR2 SVGAGI. In DNA form, the CDR3 reads TGTGCCAGCAGTTACTCGTTCGGAGAGGGAGAGACCCAGTACTTC. It specifies CASSYSFGEGETQYF.

V and J are TRBV7-8 and TRBJ1-5; a possible D gene is TRBD1 (6 bases). V lost 3 bases, J lost 2 bases, and 11 bases lay in between. Looked up from germline, CDR1 is SGHVS and CDR2 is FQNEAQ. This CDR3 has 15 amino acids. CDR3 in DNA: TGTGCCAGCAGCTTCGGACAGTACGGCAATCAGCCCCAGCATTTT. Protein: CASSFGQYGNQPQHF.

The chain combines TRBV25-1 with TRBJ2-5; D may be TRBD2 (5 bases). The ends were cut back, 4 bases at V and 5 bases at J, with 17 bases in the middle. The CDR3 has 15 residues. Germline lookup yields CDR1 MGHDK and CDR2 SYGVNS. Here the CDR3 DNA reads TGTGCCAGCAGTGGCCCACTAGGGATCAGGGAGACCCAGTACTTC. It translates to CASSGPLGIRETQYF.

J is TRBJ1-1 and V is TRBV18; TRBD1 matches at 7 bases. The CDR3 is 12 residues long. CDR1 KGHSH and CDR2 LQKENI come from the germline V gene. V was pared by 5 bases and J by 10 bases, with 7 bases of the junction left unmatched. CDR3: CASSTDRDRAFF. The DNA of the CDR3 is TGTGCCAGCTCAACTGACAGGGATCGAGCTTTCTTT.

This clone was counted once. J is TRBJ2-7 and V is TRBV20-1, with 8 bases aligning to TRBD2. The CDR3 spans 11 residues. The trim removed 4 bases at V and 6 bases at J, leaving 2 bases unmatched. Germline loops: CDR1 DFQATT, CDR2 SNEGSKA (reference sequence). CDR3 sequence reads: CSATGGPEQYF. The CDR3 nucleotides read TGCAGTGCTACGGGAGGGCCCGAGCAGTACTTC.

V and J are TRBV19 and TRBJ1-1; 10 bases are shared with TRBD1. CDR1 and CDR2 from the germline V gene are LNHDA and SQIVND (reference sequence). The CDR3 covers 13 residues. V lost 6 bases to trimming and J lost 3 bases; unmatched junction nucleotides: 1. Here the CDR3 reads CASRGQGYTEAFF. DNA of the CDR3: TGTGCCAGTAGGGGACAGGGGTACACTGAAGCTTTCTTT.

This chain uses TRBV25-1 with TRBJ1-5; 7 bases fit TRBD1. This CDR3 has 16 residues. Germline CDR1 reads MGHDK; CDR2 reads SYGVNS. The J segment lost 5 bases and the V segment lost 3 bases, leaving 10 bases of the junction unmatched. CDR3 in amino acids: CASSDLTGLRDQPQHF. The CDR3 nucleotides read TGTGCCAGCAGTGACCTGACAGGGTTAAGGGATCAGCCCCAGCATTTT.

This clone showed up just once. This chain connects TRBV9 to TRBJ2-3; a weak D match, TRBD2 (6 bases). Trimming cost V 4 bases and J 1 base, with 10 bases left between them. Germline loops: CDR1 SGDLS, CDR2 YYNGEE. CDR3 size: 14 residues. The CDR3 reads CASSLGTGTDTQYF. Written as DNA, the CDR3 is TGTGCCAGCAGCCTCGGGACTGGCACAGATACGCAGTATTTT.

The rearrangement links TRBV2 to TRBJ2-1; 16 bases line up with TRBD2. Unmatched junction bases numbered 20, after V lost 10 bases and J lost 8 bases. The germline CDR1 and CDR2 sequences are SNHLY and FYNNEI. This CDR3 has 19 residues. The CDR3 reads CAILRTGTSGRALMDEQFF. CDR3 DNA sequence: TGTGCCATCCTCAGAACCGGGACTAGCGGGAGGGCCCTTATGGATGAGCAGTTCTTC.

The rearrangement joins TRBV7-2 to TRBJ2-1, with D maybe TRBD1 (6 bases). Germline CDR1 SGHTA, CDR2 FQGNSA. V was clipped by 5 bases and J by 5 bases, with 7 bases between them. This CDR3 is 12 amino acids long. The CDR3 here is CASSPGDNEQFF. Written as DNA, the CDR3 is TGTGCCAGCAGCCCAGGGGACAATGAGCAGTTCTTC.

The chain links TRBV27 to TRBJ2-1; possible D gene TRBD2, 6 bases. The CDR3 loop spans 16 amino acids. V was clipped by 8 bases and J by 0 bases, with 17 bases between them. Per the germline V gene, CDR1 is MNHEY and CDR2 is SMNVEV (reference sequence). The CDR3 region has the DNA TGTGCCAGCTCCGACACCCTCGGGAGCTCCTACAATGAGCAGTTCTTC. Translated: CASSDTLGSSYNEQFF.

The J gene is TRBJ2-7, the V gene TRBV6-5; 9 bases line up with TRBD1. The CDR3 extends over 15 amino acids. Per germline, CDR1 MNHEY and CDR2 SVGAGI. The ends lost 7 bases at V and 6 bases at J; junction bases unmatched: 13. CDR3 sequence: CASKGPTGGASEQYF. CDR3 sequence (DNA): TGTGCCAGCAAGGGCCCAACAGGGGGCGCAAGCGAGCAGTACTTC.

The V and J genes are TRBV6-5 and TRBJ1-2; D possibly corresponds to TRBD1 (6 bases). CDR1 is MNHEY and CDR2 is SVGAGI in the germline V gene. The CDR3 covers 15 residues. V was trimmed by 8 bases and J by 5 bases, leaving 21 bases between them. CDR3 DNA: TGTGCCAGCCGAGAGGGGGGGCCCCGTGGGTATGGCTACACCTTC. This gives the protein CASREGGPRGYGYTF.

This chain links TRBV29-1 with TRBJ2-1; D perhaps matches TRBD2 (5 bases). This CDR3 is 13 amino acids long. Germline CDR1 is SQVTM and CDR2 is ANQGSEA. V lost 3 bases to trimming and J lost 8 bases, with 14 bases between them. The CDR3 DNA follows: TGCAGCGTTGATGATGGGAGCGGTGATGAGCAGTTCTTC. This translates into CSVDDGSGDEQFF.

The chain is built from TRBV19 and TRBJ1-2, with 9 bases matching TRBD1. This CDR3 has 15 amino acids. Unmatched junction bases numbered 9, after V lost 9 bases and J lost 1 base. Germline V lookup: CDR1 LNHDA, CDR2 SQIVND (reference sequence). CDR3 in amino acids: CASEDRGGNNYGYTF. In DNA form, the CDR3 reads TGTGCCAGCGAGGACAGGGGAGGCAATAACTATGGCTACACCTTC.

The rearrangement links TRBV27 to TRBJ1-6, with 8 bases aligning to TRBD1. Germline CDR1 and CDR2: MNHEY and SMNVEV (reference sequence). This CDR3 is 13 amino acids long. V shed 5 bases and J 8 bases; nucleotides not matched to a gene: 2. The CDR3: CASSMTGDSPLHF. CDR3 coding DNA: TGTGCCAGCAGTATGACAGGGGATTCACCCCTCCACTTT.